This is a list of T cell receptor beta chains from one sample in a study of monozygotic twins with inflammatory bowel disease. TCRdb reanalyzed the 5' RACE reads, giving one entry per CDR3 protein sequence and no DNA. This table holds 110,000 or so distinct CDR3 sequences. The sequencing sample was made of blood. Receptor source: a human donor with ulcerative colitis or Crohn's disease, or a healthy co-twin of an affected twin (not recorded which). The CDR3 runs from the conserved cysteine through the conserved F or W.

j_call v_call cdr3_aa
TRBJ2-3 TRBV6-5 CASSYLTSGSTDTQYF
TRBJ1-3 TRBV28 CASSPPPGQGADNTIYF
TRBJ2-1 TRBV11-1 CASSLSLLTGNEQFF
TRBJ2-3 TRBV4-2 CASSQELVVASGTDTQYF
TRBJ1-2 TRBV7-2 CASSLGGTSGGYTF
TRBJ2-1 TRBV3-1 CASSHGRGGKQFF
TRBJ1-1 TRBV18 CASSARDEMNTEAFF
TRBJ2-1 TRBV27 CASSLSGTGVNEQFF
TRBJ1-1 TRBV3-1 CASSVGLDRNTEAFF
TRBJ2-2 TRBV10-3 CAIRGVSGRTNTGELFF
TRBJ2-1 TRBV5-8 CASSLGIEGGYNEQFF
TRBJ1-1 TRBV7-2 CASSLAGTEKAFF
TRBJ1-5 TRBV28 CASSLPTRGAQPQHF
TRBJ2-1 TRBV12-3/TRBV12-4 CASSPLAGTGDVNEQFF
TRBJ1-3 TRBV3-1 CASSQVAGSGNTIYF
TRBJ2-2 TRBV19 CASSMSFFGELFF
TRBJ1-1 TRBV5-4 CASSPDMNTEAFF
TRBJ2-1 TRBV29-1 CSVEKRASYNEQFF
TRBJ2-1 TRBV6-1 CASSEWSNEQFF
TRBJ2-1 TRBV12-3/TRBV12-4 CASSSWDIPGGFF
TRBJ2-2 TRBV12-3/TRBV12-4 CASSFWPGPPGDTGELFF
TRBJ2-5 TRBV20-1 CSARDLGGQTQYF
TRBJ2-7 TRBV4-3 CASSQDDYGDEQYF
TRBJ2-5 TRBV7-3 CASSRHRDPPETQYF
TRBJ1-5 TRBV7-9 CASSWSAGGYDQPQHF
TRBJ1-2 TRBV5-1 CASSPPGDGYTF
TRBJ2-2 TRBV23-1 CASSHKPGLLILAGGPGELFF
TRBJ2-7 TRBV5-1 CASSSDSTNYEQYF
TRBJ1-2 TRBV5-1 CASSLAFTGADYGYTF